This TCR beta chain was profiled in a study of human T cells and chemical hapten exposure. Study results and limitations: DPC sensitization left the count of TCRs above 1 in 1000 unchanged. Large CDR3 similarity clusters arose significantly more often from expanded TCRs than from controls.

Library construction involved attaching unique molecular identifiers to individual cDNA molecules, which allowed quantitative, reproducible TCR counting. TCRdb passed the RACE reads through MiXCR, listing each CDR3 protein once. The sample shows under 40,000 distinct CDR3 sequences, approximately 12% of them seen only once. This clonotype was seen a few times. Its antigen is undetermined. CDR3 length: 13 amino acids. Germline loops: CDR1 SQVTM, CDR2 ANQGSEA. The V end lost 6 bases, the J end lost 7 bases, and 16 bases lay between the germline ends. This sample's time point: pre-sensitization, week 0. Treatment here: therapeutic diphenylcyclopropenone sensitization with weekly scalp DPC. It was from unfractionated whole blood that total RNA was extracted.

Material: whole blood, obtained in connection with sensitization to the hapten diphenylcyclopropenone (DPC). The origin of this receptor is a woman aged 40 to 49 with alopecia areata. Some clones in this sample may be carry-over from other donors' samples. This chain joins TRBV29-1 and TRBJ2-1, with D unresolved. The CDR3 sequence is CSVGNSLLNEQFF. CDR3 coding DNA: TGCAGCGTGGGGAATTCGTTGTTGAATGAGCAGTTCTTC.